This T cell receptor beta chain was sequenced for a study of Tregs in tolerant kidney transplant recipients. TCRdb keeps only in-frame clones here, not all; method: immunoSEQ multiplex PCR. The table records tens of thousands of clones, about 90% of them present only once. Recipients received nonmyeloablative bone marrow transplants from related graft donors, with transient mixed chimerism. Looked up from germline, CDR1 is SNHLY and CDR2 is FYNNEI. Trimming took off 7 bases at V and 4 bases at J, with 26 bases between the two ends. CDR3 size: 18 residues. The V call is TRBV2, the J call TRBJ2-1; the D gene is possibly TRBD1 (6 bases). This TCR was sampled from a human patient who received a combined kidney and bone marrow transplant. The T cells may come from the graft donor. Here the sequenced sample was CD4+ T cells from blood (PBMCs), taken 6 months after the transplant. Here the CDR3 reads CASTRGGESAGTYNEQFF. In DNA form, the CDR3 reads TGTGCCAGCACCAGAGGGGGAGAGAGTGCCGGAACATACAATGAGCAGTTCTTC.